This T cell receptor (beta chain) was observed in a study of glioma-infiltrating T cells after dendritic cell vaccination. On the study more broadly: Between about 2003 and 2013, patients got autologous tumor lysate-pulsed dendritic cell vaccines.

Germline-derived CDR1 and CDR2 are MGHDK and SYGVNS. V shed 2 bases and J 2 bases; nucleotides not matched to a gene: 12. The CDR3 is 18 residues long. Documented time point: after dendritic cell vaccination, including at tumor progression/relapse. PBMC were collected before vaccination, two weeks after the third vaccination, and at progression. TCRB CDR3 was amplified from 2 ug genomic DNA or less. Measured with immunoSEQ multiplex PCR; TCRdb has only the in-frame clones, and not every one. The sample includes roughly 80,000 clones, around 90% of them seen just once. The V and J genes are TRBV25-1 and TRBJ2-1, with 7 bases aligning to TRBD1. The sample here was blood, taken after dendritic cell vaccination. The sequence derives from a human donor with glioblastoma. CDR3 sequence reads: CASSESLKGQRAYNEQFF. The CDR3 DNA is TGTGCCAGCAGTGAAAGCCTTAAGGGACAGAGGGCCTACAATGAGCAGTTCTTC.